The 15 T cell receptor beta chains listed next were all sequenced from one sample in a study of radiation and T cells in renal cell carcinoma. The method was immunoSEQ multiplex PCR; TCRdb's version includes in-frame clones alone and lacks a portion of them. Seen here are roughly 20,000 clones, 55% to 65% observed once, and the top ten hold under 15%. Sample treatment: 15 Gy SBRT to primary tumor, nephrectomy 4 weeks later. The material sequenced was tumor tissue, taken from a patient whose treatment included radiotherapy and nephrectomy. Receptor source: a woman in her 70s with renal cell carcinoma.

The V and J genes are TRBV7-9 and TRBJ2-5, with D perhaps TRBD1 (6 bases). V was trimmed by 5 bases and J by 0 bases, leaving 10 bases between them. This CDR3 is built from 14 residues. The V gene's germline CDR1 is SEHNR and CDR2 FQNEAQ (reference sequence). The CDR3 loop is CASSPTGNQETQYF. The CDR3 nucleotides read TGTGCCAGCAGCCCAACAGGGAACCAAGAGACCCAGTACTTC.

DNA of the CDR3: TGTGCCAGCAGTGGCCGCCGGGACAGGGTAGACACCATATATTTT. It yields the protein CASSGRRDRVDTIYF. The chain recombines TRBV25-1 with TRBJ1-3; TRBD1 aligns across 9 bases. The CDR3 has 15 amino acids. V was clipped by 4 bases and J by 8 bases; unmatched bases: 9. Germline CDR1 and CDR2: MGHDK and SYGVNS. The full variable domain, in which reference TRBV25-1 and TRBJ1-3 provide the parts outside the CDR3, is EADIYQTPRYLVIGTGKKITLECSQTMGHDKMYWYQQDPGMELHLIHYSYGVNSTEKGDLSSESTVSRIRTEHFPLTLESARPSHTSQYLCASSGRRDRVDTIYFGEGSWLTVV.

The chain links TRBV4-3 to TRBJ1-1, with D maybe TRBD1 (6 bases). Looked up from germline, CDR1 is LGHNA and CDR2 is YSLEER. V dropped 1 base and J dropped 4 bases, with 13 bases sitting between them. The CDR3 runs 15 residues. The CDR3 reads CASSQGPRGGTEAFF. CDR3 nucleotide sequence: TGCGCCAGCAGCCAAGGACCCAGGGGAGGCACTGAAGCTTTCTTT.

This chain connects TRBV7-2 to TRBJ2-1; TRBD1 might be the D (6 bases). CDR1 SGHTA and CDR2 FQGNSA come from the germline V gene. V lost 1 base and J lost 8, with 12 bases in between. The CDR3 is 14 residues long. This CDR3 is CASSLDRVIDEQFF. CDR3 in DNA: TGTGCCAGCAGCTTAGACAGGGTTATCGATGAGCAGTTCTTC.

The chain is built from TRBV11-2 and TRBJ1-1, with D uncertain. The V end was cut by 1 base, the J end by 1 base, with 7 bases between. The V gene's germline CDR1 is SGHAT and CDR2 FQNNGV. The CDR3 runs 14 residues. CDR3: CASSLGWGNTEAFF. The CDR3 DNA reads TGTGCCAGCAGCTTAGGTTGGGGGAACACTGAAGCTTTCTTT.

This clone was observed a few times. The chain combines TRBV5-4 with TRBJ2-5, with 12 bases aligning to TRBD1. Trimming took 4 bases from V and 5 from J; bases not matched to a gene: 9. The CDR3 consists of 16 residues. Germline loops: CDR1 SGHNT, CDR2 YYREEE (reference sequence). CDR3 coding DNA: TGTGCCAGCAGCCCTGCCGGGACAGGGGGCAGGGAGACCCAGTACTTC. Amino acids: CASSPAGTGGRETQYF.

V usage is TRBV7-2 and J usage is TRBJ2-7, with D tentatively TRBD2 (7 bases). V was shortened by 5 bases and J by 3 bases, with 17 bases between the two germline ends. CDR3 length equals 15 residues. Germline assignment: CDR1 SGHTA and CDR2 FQGNSA. DNA of the CDR3: TGTGCCAGCAGCCGTGGGCGGGGGCGCCACTACGAGCAGTACTTC. This translates into CASSRGRGRHYEQYF.

This clone was seen once. The CDR3 DNA reads TGCGCCAGCAGCTGGGAGGCGGGGGCCTTCAATGAGCAGTTCTTC. Translating gives CASSWEAGAFNEQFF. The chain combines TRBV5-1 with TRBJ2-1; tentatively, D is TRBD2 (7 bases). Germline loops: CDR1 SGHRS, CDR2 YFSETQ. The CDR3 runs to 15 residues. Trimming cost V 3 bases and J 6 bases, with 16 bases left between them.

J is TRBJ1-6 and V is TRBV6-1; no definite D call. Trimming took 6 bases from V and 14 from J, leaving 17 bases between them. CDR1 and CDR2 from the germline V gene are MNHNS and SASEGT. The CDR3 consists of 13 residues. The CDR3 is CASSRNQTPTLHF. CDR3 bases: TGTGCCAGCAGCAGAAACCAGACGCCCACCCTCCACTTT.

The chain has TRBV30 and TRBJ1-1, with D unclear. Trimming left V 8 bases short and J 0 bases short, with 10 bases between. The CDR3 runs to 12 residues. Germline V gene sequence: CDR1 GTSNPN, CDR2 SVGIG (reference sequence). CDR3 sequence: CAARVMNTEAFF. The CDR3 DNA is TGTGCCGCCAGAGTTATGAACACTGAAGCTTTCTTT.

This clone was detected only a few times. The chain combines TRBV28 with TRBJ1-4; 8 nucleotides align to TRBD1. Germline CDR1 MDHEN, CDR2 SYDVKM. V shed 11 bases and J 7 bases; nucleotides not matched to a gene: 9. The CDR3 covers 13 residues. The CDR3 DNA is TGTGCCGTACTGGGACAGGTCCGTGAAAAACTGTTTTTT. This gives the protein CAVLGQVREKLFF.

The gene calls are TRBV19 and TRBJ1-1, with D tentatively TRBD1 (5 bases). V gave up 6 bases and J gave up 6 bases, with 17 bases separating them. CDR3 length: 14 residues. The V gene's germline CDR1 is LNHDA and CDR2 SQIVND (reference sequence). In DNA form, the CDR3 reads TGTGCCAGTAGGCCTGATAGGGACGCTGCTGAAGCTTTCTTT. Residues: CASRPDRDAAEAFF.

This chain connects TRBV6-1 to TRBJ1-4; 8 nucleotides line up with TRBD1. CDR1 is MNHNS, CDR2 SASEGT, per germline. This CDR3 is built from 16 residues. V shed 3 bases and J 2 bases; nucleotides not matched to a gene: 5. CDR3 amino acids: CASSDRGLWTNEKLFF. CDR3 sequence (DNA): TGTGCCAGCAGTGACAGGGGGCTATGGACTAATGAAAAACTGTTTTTT.

Only a few counts were recorded for this clone. This chain links TRBV6-5 with TRBJ1-2; 9 bases line up with TRBD1. Germline-derived CDR1 and CDR2 are MNHEY and SVGAGI. After removal of 4 bases from V and 8 bases from J, the junction contained 8 bases not matched to a gene. This CDR3 region has 14 residues. The CDR3 coding sequence is TGTGCCAGCAGTTTTCTTACAGGGGGCGACGGCTACACCTTC. It specifies CASSFLTGGDGYTF.

The chain employs TRBV7-2 and TRBJ1-6; 10 bases map to TRBD1. Germline CDR1 and CDR2: SGHTA and FQGNSA. This CDR3 is built from 19 residues. V lost 3 bases, J lost 0 bases, and 8 bases stayed unmatched. The chain's CDR3 is CASSFRQGAGISYNSPLHF. DNA for the CDR3: TGTGCCAGCAGCTTCCGACAGGGGGCAGGGATCTCCTATAATTCACCCCTCCACTTT. Full variable domain (remainder filled in from reference TRBV7-2 and TRBJ1-6): GAGVSQSPSNKVTEKGKDVELRCDPISGHTALYWYRQSLGQGLEFLIYFQGNSAPDKSGLPSDRFSAERTGGSVSTLTIQRTQQEDSAVYLCASSFRQGAGISYNSPLHFGNGTRLTVT.